This entry concerns a single TCR beta chain. Its specific antigen is unknown. Per-base quality was not reported, and no clone a single base away is much larger than it. None of the patients whose archived tumor blocks were used had received neoadjuvant therapy prior to resection. In the preserved-tissue arm of the study, about 28 surgical resection samples from more than 20 previously untreated pancreatic ductal adenocarcinoma patients were used. For the resection arm, DNA was extracted from ten 5-micron curls of FFPE tumor adjacent to the multiplex immunohistochemistry slide. These data belong to a study of CXCR4 blockade with PD-1 therapy in pancreatic cancer (dated by TCRdb to about 2019). Turning to the overall study: Multiplex immunohistochemistry and TCRbeta immunosequencing of resected pancreatic ductal adenocarcinoma were combined in the study with ex vivo slice culture in which PD-1 and CXCR4 blockade were tested. To assess intratumoral heterogeneity, two geographically distinct regions from each of a handful of tumors were TCR-sequenced. What the research found in general, with its limitations: Although tumors showed clonal expansion, with a mean productive clonality of 0.14 compared with around 0.052 in healthy blood, clonality was not correlated with survival. A strong correlation was found between amino acid clone frequency and the number of distinct nucleotide rearrangements encoding each amino acid clone, suggesting convergent selection by common tumor antigens. Because only TCRbeta chains were sequenced, true antigen-specificity overlap among the convergent dominant clones remained unconfirmed, awaiting paired alpha-beta single-cell sequencing.

The immunoSEQ Assay at Adaptive Biotechnologies was used to immunosequence TCRbeta CDR3 regions from the extracted DNA. The paper's data handling went like this. To quantify the absolute abundance of each unique TCRbeta CDR3, sequences were collapsed and filtered. Clonality, calculated using only productive in-frame rearrangements, was defined as 1 minus Pielou's evenness. For regional overlap, the top 100 nucleotide rearrangements were followed across paired samples, and the Morisita index was used to compare paired samples against unrelated samples. The immunoSEQ Rearrangement Details tool was used to assess whether nucleotide rearrangements converged onto identical amino acid sequences. This immuneACCESS table, as held by TCRdb, lists in-frame sequences with V and J called but not all clones. Of the missing ones, under half trace to an unresolved V gene in checked studies; the others have no known cause. V and J calls and clone size are as listed in that table; D and trimming were resolved from the DNA. For this sample there are just over 8,000 clones; less than 75% appear just once. The ten largest clones add up to approximately 7.2% of the sample.

Trimming costs V 5 bases and J 8 bases, and their ends lie 13 bases apart. The germline V gene gives CDR1 as SGDLS and CDR2 as YYNGEE. Reading from cysteine to phenylalanine, the CDR3 counts 12 amino acids. Of the read, only the CDR3 DNA is kept; its 36 bases are in frame from base 1. Sequencing input: tumor tissue. This receptor was obtained from a human donor with pancreatic ductal adenocarcinoma. The rearranged chain carries TRBV9 and TRBJ1-2, with no confidently assigned D gene. At the DNA level, the sequence is TGTGCCAGCAGTGCAACAAGGGAAGGCTACACCTTC. It codes for CASSATREGYTF.